This is a list of T cell receptor beta chains from one sample in a study of blood T cell repertoires in COVID-19. Libraries were prepared by immunoSEQ multiplex PCR; TCRdb keeps only in-frame clonotypes and omits some of them. The sample yields around 500,000 clones, roughly 85% seen once. Sequencing input: peripheral blood. The receptors come from a human donor in a cohort sampled during active COVID-19. The CDR3 runs from the conserved cysteine through the conserved F or W. The D gene is left open where the match is weak. Part of the rows lack a size; the others show once, few, many or a class for expanded clones.

V	D	size	J	DNA	CDR3
TRBV19	TRBD1	NA	TRBJ2-5	TGTGCCAGTAGTCTCGGACAGGGGTCGGAGGAGACCCAGTACTTC	CASSLGQGSEETQYF
TRBV7-9	NA	NA	TRBJ1-3	TGTGCCAGCAGCTATAGCTCTGGAAACACCATATATTTT	CASSYSSGNTIYF
TRBV2	NA	NA	TRBJ1-5	TGTGCCAGCAGTGAACTCCATTTAGGCAATCAGCCCCAGCATTTT	CASSELHLGNQPQHF
TRBV5-5	TRBD1	NA	TRBJ1-2	TGTGCCAGCAGCCGAACAGGGGACTATGGCTACACCTTC	CASSRTGDYGYTF
TRBV4-2	TRBD2	NA	TRBJ2-7	TGTGCCAGCAGCCAAGATCGTCTTATGGGGACTAGCGGTATCTACGAGCAGTACTTC	CASSQDRLMGTSGIYEQYF
TRBV16	NA	few	TRBJ1-2	TGTGCCAGCAGCCTACAGAACTATGGCTACACCTTC	CASSLQNYGYTF
TRBV19	NA	NA	TRBJ1-6	TGTGCCAGTAGTATCACCCTCATAGACGGGACTACTGGAGGGAATTCACCCCTCCACTTT	CASSITLIDGTTGGNSPLHF
TRBV6-6	NA	few	TRBJ2-7	TGTGCCAGCAGTCCTCCCCGAGGGCTGTCCTACGAGCAGTACTTC	CASSPPRGLSYEQYF
TRBV4-2	TRBD1	NA	TRBJ1-1	TGTGCCAGCAGCCTGGGACCTTTCCAGGGGGACACTGAAGCTTTCTTT	CASSLGPFQGDTEAFF
TRBV21-1	NA	NA	TRBJ2-7	TGTGCCAGCAGCAAAGAGGGGTCACAGGGTGGGCCCTCCTACGAGCAGTACTTC	CASSKEGSQGGPSYEQYF
TRBV9	TRBD2	NA	TRBJ2-2	TGTGCCAGCAGCTTTCCTAGCGGGTCGTACACCGGGGAGCTGTTTTTT	CASSFPSGSYTGELFF
TRBV6-4	TRBD2	NA	TRBJ2-2	TGTGCCAGCAGTGATCGAGGACTAGCGGGATTCCCCACCGGGGAGCTGTTTTTT	CASSDRGLAGFPTGELFF
TRBV7-3	NA	NA	TRBJ2-5	TGTGCCAGCAGCTTACGTGGCGGCGGACTCCAAGAGACCCAGTACTTC	CASSLRGGGLQETQYF
TRBV5-6	NA	NA	TRBJ1-2	TGTGCCAGCAGCTCCCTAGCTAACTATGGCTACACCTTC	CASSSLANYGYTF
TRBV5-1	TRBD2	once	TRBJ2-1	TGCGCCAGCACCTTACTAGCGGGAGCCTACAATGAGCAGTTCTTC	CASTLLAGAYNEQFF
TRBV30	TRBD1	NA	TRBJ2-4	TGTGCCTGGAGTCGACAGGGGTCCAAAAACATTCAGTACTTC	CAWSRQGSKNIQYF
TRBV5-1	TRBD1	NA	TRBJ1-1	TGCGCCAGCAGCAAAGACAGGGGGCGGACTGAAGCTTTCTTT	CASSKDRGRTEAFF
TRBV6-5	TRBD2	NA	TRBJ2-7	TGTGCCAGCAAAGCTAGCGGGGACTACTACGAGCAGTACTTC	CASKASGDYYEQYF
TRBV21-1	NA	NA	TRBJ2-1	TGTGCCAGCAGCAAAGACGAAAGGACTAGCCCTAACAATGAGCAGTTCTTC	CASSKDERTSPNNEQFF
TRBV29-1	TRBD1	NA	TRBJ2-7	TGCAGCGTTTCTGGGACAGGAATTTACGAGCAGTACTTC	CSVSGTGIYEQYF
TRBV5-1	NA	NA	TRBJ2-1	TGCGCCAGCAGCCTAGGGACTGGGAACTACAATGAGCAGTTCTTC	CASSLGTGNYNEQFF
TRBV19	NA	NA	TRBJ2-7	TGTGCCAGTAGCGGCGGGATCTACGAGCAGTACTTC	CASSGGIYEQYF
TRBV18	TRBD1	NA	TRBJ1-5	TGTGCCAGCTCCCAGACAGGGGTTACGAGGGCCAATCAGCCCCAGCATTTT	CASSQTGVTRANQPQHF
TRBV13	TRBD2	NA	TRBJ2-5	TGTGCCAGCAGCCAAGCGGGGGAGACCCAGTACTTC	CASSQAGETQYF
TRBV18	NA	NA	TRBJ1-1	TGTGCCAGCTCACCCTTGGGGGGGGTACCCGAAGCTTTCTTT	CASSPLGGVPEAFF
TRBV6-5	NA	NA	TRBJ1-6	TGTGCCAGCAGTCAGGACAGCTCCTATAATTCACCCCTCCACTTT	CASSQDSSYNSPLHF
TRBV7-3	TRBD2	NA	TRBJ2-1	TGTGCCAGCAGCCCCAGCGGGAGCTCCTACAATGAGCAGTTCTTC	CASSPSGSSYNEQFF
TRBV18	NA	NA	TRBJ2-2	TGTGCCAGCTCACCAGTCAGGGCCGGGGAGCTGTTTTTT	CASSPVRAGELFF
TRBV28	NA	NA	TRBJ1-6	TGTGCCAGCAGTTTCCGGCCGGGTAATTCACCCCTCCACTTT	CASSFRPGNSPLHF
TRBV5-1	TRBD2	NA	TRBJ2-7	TGCGCCAGCAGCTTGGGAAGCGGGAGTTTCTACGAGCAGTACTTC	CASSLGSGSFYEQYF
TRBV2	TRBD2	NA	TRBJ2-1	TGTGCCAGCAGTGTAACCGGGACTAGCGGCTACAATGAGCAGTTCTTC	CASSVTGTSGYNEQFF
TRBV3-1/TRBV3-2	TRBD1	NA	TRBJ2-7	TGTGCCAGCAGTCCGGGACAGGGGATCGAGCAGTACTTC	CASSPGQGIEQYF
TRBV5-4	NA	NA	TRBJ2-5	TGTGCCAGCAGCTTGAGACAGGAAGAGACCCAGTACTTC	CASSLRQEETQYF
TRBV20-1	NA	NA	TRBJ2-5	TGCAGTGCTAGAGCCAAGTACTTC	CSARAKYF
TRBV24-1	TRBD1	NA	TRBJ2-1	TGTGCCACCAGCCTACAGGGGCGATCGGGTGAGCAGTTCTTC	CATSLQGRSGEQFF
TRBV4-1	TRBD2	NA	TRBJ2-5	TGCGCCAGCAGCCTGAGCGGGACGGGGAGAGAGACCCAGTACTTC	CASSLSGTGRETQYF
TRBV30	TRBD1	NA	TRBJ1-2	TGTGCCTGGAGTACTTCCGGGACAGGGGGACGATATGGCTACACCTTC	CAWSTSGTGGRYGYTF
TRBV10-3	TRBD1	NA	TRBJ1-2	TGTGCCATCAGTGTCCCTCAAAAGACAGGGGAGAGAAATGGCTACACCTTC	CAISVPQKTGERNGYTF
TRBV11-2	NA	NA	TRBJ1-2	TGTGCCAGCAGCCGTTCTAACTATGGCTACACCTTC	CASSRSNYGYTF
TRBV7-2	NA	NA	TRBJ1-1	TGTGCCAGCAGCCCGGCGGGACGGGCCACTGAAGCTTTCTTT	CASSPAGRATEAFF
TRBV29-1	NA	NA	TRBJ2-3	TGCAGCGTCGAACACCGTTACAGGGAATACACAGATACGCAGTATTTT	CSVEHRYREYTDTQYF
TRBV28	TRBD1	NA	TRBJ2-5	TGTGCCAGCAGTTTCGAGCAGGGGGTTTCCCAAGAGACCCAGTACTTC	CASSFEQGVSQETQYF
TRBV3-1/TRBV3-2	TRBD2	NA	TRBJ2-2	TGTGCCAGCAGCCAACTATCCGGGCTAGCGGGAGCCGGGGAGCTGTTTTTT	CASSQLSGLAGAGELFF
TRBV19	TRBD1	NA	TRBJ2-7	TGTGCCAGTAGTAGCACAGGGGGCGCATTTCACGAGCAGTACTTC	CASSSTGGAFHEQYF
TRBV5-8	TRBD1	NA	TRBJ1-4	TGTGCCAGCAGCCGGGGACAGGGAACTAATGAAAAACTGTTTTTT	CASSRGQGTNEKLFF
TRBV7-2	NA	few	TRBJ2-7	TGTGCCAGCAGTTTATCTTTGCCGGGGGGACAGGTCTCCTACGAGCAGTACTTC	CASSLSLPGGQVSYEQYF
TRBV18	TRBD2	NA	TRBJ2-5	TGTGCCAGCTCACCACCGGGAGGGAGTTTGGAAGAGACCCAGTACTTC	CASSPPGGSLEETQYF
TRBV7-3	TRBD1	NA	TRBJ1-3	TGTGCCAGCAGCGCACACGTAGCGGGACAGGGGAGTGGAAACACCATATATTTT	CASSAHVAGQGSGNTIYF
TRBV19	NA	NA	TRBJ2-5	TGTGCCAGTAGTATAGGGAGAGAGACCCAGTACTTC	CASSIGRETQYF
TRBV19	NA	few	TRBJ1-6	TGTGCCAGTAAGGTTAAGGCAGGATCTTCACCCCTCCACTTT	CASKVKAGSSPLHF
TRBV15	NA	NA	TRBJ2-2	TGTGCCACCAGCAGAGATCGGGGGACCACCGGGGAGCTGTTTTTT	CATSRDRGTTGELFF
TRBV5-1	TRBD1	NA	TRBJ2-1	TGCGCCAGCAGCTTGGCGTACGGGACAGGCCCTAACGACTACAATGAGCAGTTCTTC	CASSLAYGTGPNDYNEQFF